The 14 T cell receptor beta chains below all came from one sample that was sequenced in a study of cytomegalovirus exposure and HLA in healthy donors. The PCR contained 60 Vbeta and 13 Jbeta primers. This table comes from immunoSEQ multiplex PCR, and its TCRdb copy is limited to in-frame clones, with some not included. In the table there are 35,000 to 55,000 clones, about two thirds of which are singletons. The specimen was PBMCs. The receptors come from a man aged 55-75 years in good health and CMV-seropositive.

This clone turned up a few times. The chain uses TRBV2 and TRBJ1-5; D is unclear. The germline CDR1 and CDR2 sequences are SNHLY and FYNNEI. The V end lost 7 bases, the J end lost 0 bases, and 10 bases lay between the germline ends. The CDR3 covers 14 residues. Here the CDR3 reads CASTSYFSNQPQHF. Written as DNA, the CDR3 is TGTGCCAGCACGAGTTACTTTAGCAATCAGCCCCAGCATTTT.

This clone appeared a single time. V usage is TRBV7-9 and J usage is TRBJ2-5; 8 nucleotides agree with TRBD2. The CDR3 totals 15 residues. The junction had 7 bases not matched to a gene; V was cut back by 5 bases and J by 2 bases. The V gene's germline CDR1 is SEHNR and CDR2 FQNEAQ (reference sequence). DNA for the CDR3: TGTGCCAGCAGCACGCTAGCGGGCCGACAAGAGACCCAGTACTTC. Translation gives CASSTLAGRQETQYF.

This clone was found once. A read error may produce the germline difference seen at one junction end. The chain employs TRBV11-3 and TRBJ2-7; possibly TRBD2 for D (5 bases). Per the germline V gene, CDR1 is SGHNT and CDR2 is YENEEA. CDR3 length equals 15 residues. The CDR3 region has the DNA TGTGCCAGCAGCTTAGGCAGCCGGACTTCCTCCGAGCAGTACTTC. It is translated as CASSLGSRTSSEQYF.

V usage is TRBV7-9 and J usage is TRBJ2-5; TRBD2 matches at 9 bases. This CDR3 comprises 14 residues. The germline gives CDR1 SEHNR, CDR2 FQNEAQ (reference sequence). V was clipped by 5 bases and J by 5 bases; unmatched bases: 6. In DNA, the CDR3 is TGTGCCAGCAGCCCGCGGGGGGGCAGGGAGACCCAGTACTTC. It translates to CASSPRGGRETQYF.

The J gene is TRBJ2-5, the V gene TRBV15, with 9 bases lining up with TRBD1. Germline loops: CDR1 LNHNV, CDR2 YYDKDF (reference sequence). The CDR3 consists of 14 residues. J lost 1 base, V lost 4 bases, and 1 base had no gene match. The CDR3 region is CATSMDRGQETQYF. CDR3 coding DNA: TGTGCCACCAGCATGGACAGGGGCCAAGAGACCCAGTACTTC.

CDR3 in DNA: TGTGCCAGCAGTTCCGGAGGGGAAACTGGGGCCAACGTCCTGACTTTC. Translation: CASSSGGETGANVLTF. V usage is TRBV28 and J usage is TRBJ2-6; D is possibly TRBD2 (6 bases). The length of the CDR3 is 16 residues. Germline V gene lookup returns CDR1 MDHEN and CDR2 SYDVKM. Trimming removed 4 bases from V and 2 bases from J, with 12 bases in between.

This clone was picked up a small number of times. CDR3 DNA sequence: TGTGCCAGCAGTTACTCGGGGCAGGTGAACGAGCAGTACTTC. It encodes CASSYSGQVNEQYF. J is TRBJ2-7 and V is TRBV6-5, with D perhaps TRBD1 (5 bases). Trimming cost V 0 bases and J 5 bases, with 11 bases left between them. Germline loops: CDR1 MNHEY, CDR2 SVGAGI. This CDR3 spans 14 amino acids.

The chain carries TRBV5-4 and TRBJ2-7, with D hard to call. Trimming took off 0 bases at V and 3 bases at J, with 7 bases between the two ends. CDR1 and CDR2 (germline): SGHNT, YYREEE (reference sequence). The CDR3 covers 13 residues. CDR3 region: CASSLAGRYEQYF. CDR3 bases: TGTGCCAGCAGCTTGGCCGGTCGCTACGAGCAGTACTTC.

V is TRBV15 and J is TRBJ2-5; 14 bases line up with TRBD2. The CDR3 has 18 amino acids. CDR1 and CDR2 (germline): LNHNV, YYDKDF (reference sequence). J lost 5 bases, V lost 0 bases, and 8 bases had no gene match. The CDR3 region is CATSRDRGLAGGRETQYF. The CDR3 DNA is TGTGCCACCAGCAGAGATCGAGGACTAGCGGGAGGTAGGGAGACCCAGTACTTC.

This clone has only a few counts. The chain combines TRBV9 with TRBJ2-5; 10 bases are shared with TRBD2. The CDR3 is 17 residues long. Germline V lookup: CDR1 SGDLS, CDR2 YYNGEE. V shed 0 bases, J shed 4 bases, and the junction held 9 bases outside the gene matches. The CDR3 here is CASSVGNSGRPPETQYF. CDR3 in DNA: TGTGCCAGCAGCGTAGGAAATAGCGGGAGGCCCCCAGAGACCCAGTACTTC.

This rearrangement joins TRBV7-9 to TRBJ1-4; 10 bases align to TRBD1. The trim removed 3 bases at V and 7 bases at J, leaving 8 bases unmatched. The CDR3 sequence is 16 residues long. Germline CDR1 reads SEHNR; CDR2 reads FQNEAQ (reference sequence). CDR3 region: CASSFESGTGVEKLFF. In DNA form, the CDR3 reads TGTGCCAGCAGCTTCGAATCCGGGACAGGGGTTGAAAAACTGTTTTTT.

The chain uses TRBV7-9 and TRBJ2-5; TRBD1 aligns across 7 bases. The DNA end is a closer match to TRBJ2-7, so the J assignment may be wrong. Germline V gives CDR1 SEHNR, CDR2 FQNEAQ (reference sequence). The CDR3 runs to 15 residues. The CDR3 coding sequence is TGTGCCAGCAGCTCCTGGACAGGTGTCTCCTACGAGCAGTACTTC. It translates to CASSSWTGVSYEQYF.

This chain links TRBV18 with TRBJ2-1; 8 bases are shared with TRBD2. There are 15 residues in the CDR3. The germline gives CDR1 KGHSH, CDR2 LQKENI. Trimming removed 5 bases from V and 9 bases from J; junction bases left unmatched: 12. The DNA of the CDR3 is TGTGCCAGCTCATACCCAGCGGGAGAGTTTGGTGAGCAGTTCTTC. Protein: CASSYPAGEFGEQFF.

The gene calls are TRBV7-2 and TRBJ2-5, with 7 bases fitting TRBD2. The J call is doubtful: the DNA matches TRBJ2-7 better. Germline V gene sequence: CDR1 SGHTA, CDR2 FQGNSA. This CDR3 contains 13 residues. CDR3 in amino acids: CASSLGGDYEQYF. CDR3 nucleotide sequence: TGTGCCAGCAGCTTGGGGGGGGACTACGAGCAGTACTTC.